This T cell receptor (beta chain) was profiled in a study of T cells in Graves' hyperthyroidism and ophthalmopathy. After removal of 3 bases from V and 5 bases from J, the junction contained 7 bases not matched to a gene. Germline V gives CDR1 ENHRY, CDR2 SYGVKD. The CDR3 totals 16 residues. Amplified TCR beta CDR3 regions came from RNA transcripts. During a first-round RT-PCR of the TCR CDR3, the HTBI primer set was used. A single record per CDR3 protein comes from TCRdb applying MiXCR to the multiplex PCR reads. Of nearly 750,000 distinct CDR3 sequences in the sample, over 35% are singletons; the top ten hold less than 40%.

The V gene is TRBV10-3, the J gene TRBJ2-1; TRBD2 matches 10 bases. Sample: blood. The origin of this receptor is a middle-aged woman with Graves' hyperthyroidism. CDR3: CAISDNSGRIHNEQFF. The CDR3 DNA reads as TGTGCCATCAGTGACAATAGCGGGAGGATCCACAATGAGCAGTTCTTC.